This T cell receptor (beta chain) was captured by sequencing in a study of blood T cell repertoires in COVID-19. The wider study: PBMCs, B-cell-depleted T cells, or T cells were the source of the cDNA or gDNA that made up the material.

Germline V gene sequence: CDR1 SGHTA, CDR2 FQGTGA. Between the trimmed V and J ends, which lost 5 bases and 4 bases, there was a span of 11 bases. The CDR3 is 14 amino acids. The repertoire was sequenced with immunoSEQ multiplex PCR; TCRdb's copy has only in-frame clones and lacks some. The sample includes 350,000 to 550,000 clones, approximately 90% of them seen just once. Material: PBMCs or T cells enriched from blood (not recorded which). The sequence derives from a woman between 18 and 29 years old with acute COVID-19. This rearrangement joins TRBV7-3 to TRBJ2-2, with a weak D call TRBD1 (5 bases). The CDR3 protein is CASSPGLGTGELFF. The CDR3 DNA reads TGTGCCAGCAGCCCAGGGTTAGGCACCGGGGAGCTGTTTTTT.